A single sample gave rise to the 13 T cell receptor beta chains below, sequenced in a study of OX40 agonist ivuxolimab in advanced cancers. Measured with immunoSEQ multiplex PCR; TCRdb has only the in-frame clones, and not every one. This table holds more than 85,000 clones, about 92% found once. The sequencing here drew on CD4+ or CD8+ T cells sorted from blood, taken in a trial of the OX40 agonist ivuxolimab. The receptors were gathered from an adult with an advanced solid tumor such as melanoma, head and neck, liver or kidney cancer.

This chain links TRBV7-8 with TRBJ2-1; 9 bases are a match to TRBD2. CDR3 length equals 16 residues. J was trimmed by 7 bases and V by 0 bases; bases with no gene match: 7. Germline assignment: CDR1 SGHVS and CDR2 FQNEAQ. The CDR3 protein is CASSLAGGGASNEQFF. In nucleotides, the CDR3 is TGTGCCAGCAGCTTAGCAGGCGGGGGGGCCAGTAATGAGCAGTTCTTC.

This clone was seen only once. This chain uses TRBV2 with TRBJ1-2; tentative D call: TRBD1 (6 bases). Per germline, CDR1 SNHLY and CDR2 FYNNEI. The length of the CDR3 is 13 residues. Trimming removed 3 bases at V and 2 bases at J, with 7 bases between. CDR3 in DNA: TGTGCCAGCAGTGATACAGGGAACTATGGCTACACCTTC. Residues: CASSDTGNYGYTF.

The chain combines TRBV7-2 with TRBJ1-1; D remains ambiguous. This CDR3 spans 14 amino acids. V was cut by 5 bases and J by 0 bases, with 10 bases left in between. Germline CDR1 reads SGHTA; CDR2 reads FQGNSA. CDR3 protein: CASSALGMNTEAFF. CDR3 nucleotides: TGTGCCAGCAGCGCCCTGGGGATGAACACTGAAGCTTTCTTT.

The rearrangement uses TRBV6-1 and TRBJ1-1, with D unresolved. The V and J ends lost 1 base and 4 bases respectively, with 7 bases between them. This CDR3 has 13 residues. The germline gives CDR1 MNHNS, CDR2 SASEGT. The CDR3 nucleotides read TGTGCCAGCAGTGAAGTTGGTGGCACTGAAGCTTTCTTT. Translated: CASSEVGGTEAFF.

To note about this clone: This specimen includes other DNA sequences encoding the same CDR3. The chain's CDR3 is CSATGGQPQHF. The DNA of the CDR3 is TGCAGTGCCACAGGGGGGCAGCCCCAGCATTTT. V is TRBV20-1 and J is TRBJ1-5; 8 bases agree with TRBD1. The CDR3 has 11 residues. J was trimmed by 7 bases and V by 6 bases; bases with no gene match: 2. Germline-derived CDR1 and CDR2 are DFQATT and SNEGSKA (reference sequence).

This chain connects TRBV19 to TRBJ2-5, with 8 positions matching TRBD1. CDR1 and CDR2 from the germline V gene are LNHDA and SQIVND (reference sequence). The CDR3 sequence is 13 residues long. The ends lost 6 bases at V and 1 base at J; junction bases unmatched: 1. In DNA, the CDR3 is TGTGCCAGTAGCAGGGGGCCCCAAGAGACCCAGTACTTC. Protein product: CASSRGPQETQYF. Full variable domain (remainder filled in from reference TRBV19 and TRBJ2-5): DGGITQSPKYLFRKEGQNVTLSCEQNLNHDAMYWYRQDPGQGLRLIYYSQIVNDFQKGDIAEGYSVSREKKESFPLTVTSAQKNPTAFYLCASSRGPQETQYFGPGTRLLVL.

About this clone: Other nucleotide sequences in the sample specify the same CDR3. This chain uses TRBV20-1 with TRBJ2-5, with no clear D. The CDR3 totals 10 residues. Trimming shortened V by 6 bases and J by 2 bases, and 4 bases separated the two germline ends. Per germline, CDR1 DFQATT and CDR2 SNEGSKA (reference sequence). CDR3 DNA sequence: TGCAGTGCCAGACAAGAGACCCAGTACTTC. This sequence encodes CSARQETQYF.

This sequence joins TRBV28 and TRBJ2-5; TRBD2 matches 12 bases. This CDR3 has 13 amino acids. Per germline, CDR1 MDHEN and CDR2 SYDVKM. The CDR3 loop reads CAGASGRVETQYF. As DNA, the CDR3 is TGTGCTGGGGCTAGCGGGAGGGTAGAGACCCAGTACTTC.

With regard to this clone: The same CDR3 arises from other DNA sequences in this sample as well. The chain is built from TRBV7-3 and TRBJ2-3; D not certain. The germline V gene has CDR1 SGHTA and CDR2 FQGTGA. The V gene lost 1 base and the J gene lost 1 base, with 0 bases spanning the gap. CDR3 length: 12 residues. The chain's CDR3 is CASSLSTDTQYF. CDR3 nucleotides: TGTGCCAGCAGCTTAAGCACAGATACGCAGTATTTT.

CDR3 residues: CASSYSSGPYNEQFF. DNA of the CDR3: TGTGCCAGCAGTTACTCCTCCGGGCCCTACAATGAGCAGTTCTTC. The rearrangement uses TRBV6-5 and TRBJ2-1; D is uncertain. Trimming stripped 0 bases from V and 2 bases from J, with 8 bases between. This CDR3 region has 15 residues. CDR1 and CDR2 (germline): MNHEY, SVGAGI.

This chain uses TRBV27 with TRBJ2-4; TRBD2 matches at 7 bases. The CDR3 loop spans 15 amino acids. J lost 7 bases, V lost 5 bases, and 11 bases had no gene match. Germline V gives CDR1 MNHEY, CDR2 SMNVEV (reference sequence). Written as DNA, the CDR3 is TGTGCCAGCAGTCCCAAGATTGGGGGGGGGAACATTCAGTACTTC. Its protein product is CASSPKIGGGNIQYF.

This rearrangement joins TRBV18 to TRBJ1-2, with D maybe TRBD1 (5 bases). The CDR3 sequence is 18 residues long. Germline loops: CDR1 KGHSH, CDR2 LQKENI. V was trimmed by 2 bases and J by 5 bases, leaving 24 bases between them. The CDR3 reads CASSPTGPSGSRGYGYTF. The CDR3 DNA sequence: TGTGCCAGCTCACCAACAGGCCCCTCAGGGAGTCGGGGGTATGGCTACACCTTC.

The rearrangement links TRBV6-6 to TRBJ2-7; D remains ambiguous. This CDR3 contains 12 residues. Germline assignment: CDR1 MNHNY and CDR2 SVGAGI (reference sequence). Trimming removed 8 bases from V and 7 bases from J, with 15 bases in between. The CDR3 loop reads CASRDGLKEQYF. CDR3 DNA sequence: TGTGCCAGCCGAGACGGCCTCAAGGAGCAGTACTTC.